These 18 T cell receptor beta chains were sequenced from one sample in a study of T-cell memory formation after mild COVID-19. A single record per CDR3 protein comes from TCRdb applying MiXCR to the 5' RACE reads. Counted here are hundreds of thousands of distinct CDR3 sequences, less than 25% occurring once; the ten biggest clones make up approximately 8.4%. Sequenced input: PBMCs or a T cell subset sorted from them (not recorded which). Receptors were obtained from an adult woman who had mild COVID-19 (a few samples of this study predate the infection). Cell type and time point are not known.

The V and J genes are TRBV5-4 and TRBJ2-3, with no clear D. Trimming took off 1 base at V and 6 bases at J, with 12 bases between the two ends. The CDR3 spans 14 residues. The germline gives CDR1 SGHNT, CDR2 YYREEE (reference sequence). CDR3 coding DNA: TGTGCCAGCAGCTTGTACGGCAGCAGGGATACGCAGTATTTT. Its protein is CASSLYGSRDTQYF.

This clonotype appeared a few times. The chain joins TRBV5-6 to TRBJ2-1; D not resolved. The germline V gene has CDR1 SGHDT and CDR2 YYEEEE. CDR3 size: 15 residues. V was clipped by 1 base and J by 5 bases, with 13 bases between them. The CDR3 loop reads CASSLHGWADNEQFF. In DNA form, the CDR3 reads TGTGCCAGCAGCTTGCATGGATGGGCCGACAATGAGCAGTTCTTC.

This clonotype was recorded a few times. The chain recombines TRBV5-1 with TRBJ2-5; 8 bases map to TRBD1. Germline CDR1 SGHRS, CDR2 YFSETQ. J was trimmed by 5 bases and V by 6 bases; bases with no gene match: 6. This CDR3 is built from 13 residues. The CDR3 reads CASKAGGRETQYF. Written as DNA, the CDR3 is TGCGCCAGCAAGGCAGGGGGCAGGGAGACCCAGTACTTC.

The chain combines TRBV7-8 with TRBJ2-2, with D perhaps TRBD2 (7 bases). Looked up from germline, CDR1 is SGHVS and CDR2 is FQNEAQ. The CDR3 is made up of 16 amino acids. The germline V and J ends were trimmed by 3 bases and 6 bases, with 17 bases remaining between them. In DNA, the CDR3 is TGTGCCAGCAGCTTGGGAGGGGGGGACCTCGCCGGGGAGCTGTTTTTT. Amino acids: CASSLGGGDLAGELFF. Based on the CDR3 plus reference TRBV7-8 and TRBJ2-2, the full variable domain is GAGVSQSPRYKVAKRGQDVALRCDPISGHVSLFWYQQALGQGPEFLTYFQNEAQLDKSGLPSDRFFAERPEGSVSTLKIQRTQQEDSAVYLCASSLGGGDLAGELFFGEGSRLTVL.

In its sample, this clonotype was seen a few times. This chain uses TRBV3-1 with TRBJ2-3, with D perhaps TRBD2 (5 bases). The germline V and J ends were trimmed by 0 bases and 0 bases, with 19 bases remaining between them. The CDR3 consists of 19 residues. The V gene's germline CDR1 is LGHDT and CDR2 YNNKEL (reference sequence). CDR3 sequence (DNA): TGTGCCAGCAGCCAAGATGGAGGAAGACGAGACTCTAGCACAGATACGCAGTATTTT. It is translated as CASSQDGGRRDSSTDTQYF.

This clonotype came up a few times. The chain couples TRBV7-3 to TRBJ2-7; 10 bases are shared with TRBD2. CDR3 length: 16 amino acids. With 2 bases clipped from V and 4 bases from J, the junction kept 8 bases outside the gene matches. The germline V gene has CDR1 SGHTA and CDR2 FQGTGA. The CDR3 loop reads CASSLQLAGPDYEQYF. CDR3 in DNA: TGTGCCAGCAGCTTACAACTAGCGGGACCCGATTACGAGCAGTACTTC.

The chain employs TRBV6-2 or TRBV6-3 and TRBJ1-2, with 7 nucleotides matching TRBD1. Germline V CDR1 and CDR2: MNHEY, SVGEGT. V dropped 5 bases and J dropped 0; count of bases not matched to a gene: 9. This CDR3 is built from 16 residues. The CDR3 nucleotides are TGTGCCAGCAGTGACCCCGGGACAGCCCCTAACTATGGCTACACCTTC. Its protein is CASSDPGTAPNYGYTF.

The chain links TRBV7-2 to TRBJ2-1; D call uncertain. The CDR3 is 16 amino acids. V dropped 0 bases and J dropped 4 bases, with 13 bases sitting between them. The germline CDR1 and CDR2 sequences are SGHTA and FQGNSA. Here the CDR3 reads CASSLALGLEYNEQFF. The CDR3 DNA is TGTGCCAGCAGCTTAGCGCTCGGATTGGAGTACAATGAGCAGTTCTTC.

This clonotype was seen a few times. V and J are TRBV6-5 and TRBJ1-2; D is perhaps TRBD1 (6 bases). The CDR3 loop spans 15 amino acids. The V gene's germline CDR1 is MNHEY and CDR2 SVGAGI. V lost 4 bases, J lost 4 bases, and 16 bases lay in between. CDR3 amino acids: CASSFGQLSAYGYTF. The CDR3 DNA is TGTGCCAGCAGTTTCGGACAGCTCAGCGCCTATGGCTACACCTTC.

V and J are TRBV12-3 or TRBV12-4 and TRBJ2-7, with D perhaps matching TRBD1 (6 bases). V was trimmed by 5 bases and J by 3 bases, leaving 14 bases between them. This CDR3 comprises 14 residues. CDR3 DNA: TGTGCCAGCAGTAAAACAGGGTTCGGCTACGAGCAGTACTTC. It translates to CASSKTGFGYEQYF.

The J gene is TRBJ1-6, the V gene TRBV2; D is unclear. The CDR3 extends over 13 amino acids. Germline values: CDR1 SNHLY, CDR2 FYNNEI. The V end was cut by 7 bases, the J end by 7 bases, with 11 bases between. CDR3 protein: CASIGTANSPLHF. The DNA for the CDR3 is TGTGCCAGCATAGGAACAGCAAATTCACCCCTCCACTTT.

This clonotype was observed a handful of times. The V gene is TRBV25-1, the J gene TRBJ2-4, with TRBD1 as a possible D gene (5 bases). This CDR3 has 12 residues. V lost 4 bases and J lost 13, with 14 bases in between. Germline assignment: CDR1 MGHDK and CDR2 SYGVNS. The DNA of the CDR3 is TGTGCCAGCAGTGTTCAGGGAAATCCCCAGTACTTC. It encodes CASSVQGNPQYF.

This clonotype appeared a few times. The chain carries TRBV12-3 or TRBV12-4 and TRBJ1-1; D gene uncertain. This CDR3 contains 13 residues. Trimming cost V 5 bases and J 7 bases, with 14 bases left between them. Here the CDR3 reads CASSSAGGSEAFF. The DNA of the CDR3 is TGTGCCAGCAGTAGTGCGGGTGGAAGTGAAGCTTTCTTT.

This clonotype appeared a few times. The CDR3 DNA reads TGCGCCAGCAGCCTCCTCGAGCCAGCGGGGGACCTCTACAATGAGCAGTTCTTC. This sequence encodes CASSLLEPAGDLYNEQFF. The V call is TRBV4-1, the J call TRBJ2-1; 8 bases are a match to TRBD2. V lost 4 bases, J lost 3 bases, and 14 bases stayed unmatched. CDR1 is MGHRA and CDR2 is YSYEKL in the germline V gene. The CDR3 is 18 residues long.

The chain employs TRBV20-1 and TRBJ1-2, with a tentative D call TRBD1 (5 bases). From germline, CDR1 is DFQATT and CDR2 SNEGSKA (reference sequence). CDR3 length: 15 amino acids. The V end lost 0 bases, the J end lost 2 bases, and 13 bases lay between the germline ends. The CDR3 here is CSARDPRVGNYGYTF. For the CDR3, the DNA is TGCAGTGCTAGAGATCCCAGGGTAGGGAACTATGGCTACACCTTC.

CDR3 coding DNA: TGTGCCAGCACCCCCGCTCTGGGGCAGGGGGCATCGGAGACCCAGTACTTC. Translating it yields CASTPALGQGASETQYF. The chain uses TRBV6-2 or TRBV6-3 and TRBJ2-5; 8 bases are shared with TRBD1. V shed 7 bases, J shed 5 bases, and the junction held 18 bases outside the gene matches. This CDR3 is 17 amino acids long. Germline-derived CDR1 and CDR2 are MNHEY and SVGEGT.

V usage is TRBV29-1 and J usage is TRBJ2-3; D is unresolved. The V and J ends lost 4 bases and 2 bases respectively, with 4 bases between them. Germline assignment: CDR1 SQVTM and CDR2 ANQGSEA. CDR3 length equals 11 residues. The CDR3 sequence is CSVVPTDTQYF. CDR3 sequence (DNA): TGCAGCGTTGTGCCCACAGATACGCAGTATTTT.

This clonotype was seen only a few times. The DNA for the CDR3 is TGTGCCAGCAGTAAGGGACTAGCGGGGGGACTCCAAGAGACCCAGTACTTC. It specifies CASSKGLAGGLQETQYF. The rearrangement joins TRBV6-2 or TRBV6-3 to TRBJ2-5; 15 positions agree with TRBD2. The CDR3 sequence is 17 residues long. V was clipped by 5 bases and J by 1 base; unmatched bases: 5. Per the germline V gene, CDR1 is MNHEY and CDR2 is SVGEGT.